The 22 T cell receptor beta chains given below trace back to one sample, sequenced in a study of shared clonotypes between healthy human individuals. Profiling relied on immunoSEQ multiplex PCR, and the TCRdb table lists in-frame clones only, not all of them. Of a few million clones in the sample, just over 90% were seen once. Sequenced sample: naive CD4+ T cells from PBMCs. The subset was: CD45RA+ positively selected. The receptors were gathered from a man aged 18 to 35 in good health. Some clones in this sample may be carry-over from other donors' samples.

The genes are TRBV27 and TRBJ1-1; TRBD1 matches 9 bases. Germline assignment: CDR1 MNHEY and CDR2 SMNVEV (reference sequence). Trimming removed 8 bases from V and 2 bases from J; junction bases left unmatched: 6. CDR3 size: 14 residues. In nucleotides, the CDR3 is TGTGCCAGCGTAAGGGACAGGGTCAACACTGAAGCTTTCTTT. This translates into CASVRDRVNTEAFF.

J is TRBJ1-5 and V is TRBV19; a weak D match, TRBD1 (5 bases). V lost 8 bases to trimming and J lost 3 bases, with 17 bases between them. The CDR3 has 15 amino acids. Germline-derived CDR1 and CDR2 are LNHDA and SQIVND (reference sequence). Here the CDR3 reads CASDSRTGYNQPQHF. The CDR3 DNA reads TGTGCCAGTGACAGCAGGACGGGTTACAATCAGCCCCAGCATTTT.

The CDR3 region has the DNA TGTGCCAGCAGCGGAACGGGCAGGGCTGGCTACACCTTC. Amino acids: CASSGTGRAGYTF. This sequence joins TRBV13 and TRBJ1-2; D possibly corresponds to TRBD1 (5 bases). The germline V and J ends were trimmed by 5 bases and 7 bases, with 14 bases remaining between them. Germline CDR1 is PRHDT and CDR2 is FYEKMQ (reference sequence). The CDR3 totals 13 residues. Together with reference TRBV13 and TRBJ1-2, the CDR3 gives the full variable domain: AAGVIQSPRHLIKEKRETATLKCYPIPRHDTVYWYQQGPGQDPQFLISFYEKMQSDKGSIPDRFSAQQFSDYHSELNMSSLELGDSALYFCASSGTGRAGYTFGSGTRLTVV.

V gene TRBV28 combines with J gene TRBJ2-6; D is unclear. Germline CDR1 reads MDHEN; CDR2 reads SYDVKM. Trimming removed 7 bases at V and 1 base at J, with 11 bases between. CDR3 length: 15 residues. CDR3 in DNA: TGTGCCAGCAACCCTCTTGGTTCTGGGGCCAACGTCCTGACTTTC. Residues: CASNPLGSGANVLTF.

The table lists this clone with a few counts. The V gene is TRBV4-1, the J gene TRBJ1-1; 7 nucleotides align to TRBD1. Looked up from germline, CDR1 is MGHRA and CDR2 is YSYEKL. There are 14 residues in the CDR3. V lost 4 bases and J lost 2; bases outside the gene matches: 4. CDR3: CASSLWDSNTEAFF. CDR3 sequence (DNA): TGCGCCAGCAGCCTTTGGGACAGCAACACTGAAGCTTTCTTT.

In regard to this clone: Other DNA sequences in this specimen translate into the identical CDR3. V gene TRBV5-1 combines with J gene TRBJ2-1; TRBD1 aligns across 7 bases. V lost 0 bases and J lost 3; bases outside the gene matches: 6. Germline V gene data show CDR1 as SGHRS and CDR2 as YFSETQ. The CDR3 sequence is 16 residues long. The CDR3 loop is CASSLATGSSYNEQFF. CDR3 DNA sequence: TGCGCCAGCAGCTTGGCGACAGGGTCTAGCTACAATGAGCAGTTCTTC. Combining the CDR3 with reference TRBV5-1 and TRBJ2-1 gives the whole variable domain KAGVTQTPRYLIKTRGQQVTLSCSPISGHRSVSWYQQTPGQGLQFLFEYFSETQRNKGNFPGRFSGRQFSNSRSEMNVSTLELGDSALYLCASSLATGSSYNEQFFGPGTRLTVL.

A word on this clone: The sample holds other DNA sequences that translate to the same CDR3. The rearrangement uses TRBV21-1 and TRBJ1-5. TRBV21-1 is a recognized pseudogene. This CDR3 has 11 amino acids. The CDR3 nucleotides are TGTGCCAGCAGCAAAGCTCAGCCCCAGCATTTT. Translating gives CASSKAQPQHF.

This clone was seen only once. The V and J genes are TRBV28 and TRBJ1-2; 11 bases match TRBD1. The CDR3 totals 16 residues. V was pared by 2 bases and J by 6 bases, with 8 bases of the junction left unmatched. The germline gives CDR1 MDHEN, CDR2 SYDVKM. This CDR3 is CASSLGGQGEINGYTF. In DNA form, the CDR3 reads TGTGCCAGCAGTTTAGGGGGACAGGGGGAGATTAATGGCTACACCTTC.

This clone was recorded once. The genes are TRBV9 and TRBJ2-5, with 11 positions matching TRBD1. V was pared by 5 bases and J by 4 bases, with 10 bases of the junction left unmatched. The CDR3 loop spans 16 amino acids. The germline V gene encodes CDR1 SGDLS and CDR2 YYNGEE. The CDR3 DNA follows: TGTGCCAGCAGTAGAGGGGCCGGGACAGGGGGAGAGACCCAGTACTTC. This translates into CASSRGAGTGGETQYF.

The chain joins TRBV11-2 to TRBJ2-7; the D gene is possibly TRBD1 (5 bases). With 3 bases removed from V and 0 bases from J, the gap between germline ends came to 18 bases. This CDR3 region has 17 residues. CDR1 is SGHAT, CDR2 FQNNGV, per germline. Written as DNA, the CDR3 is TGTGCCAGCAGCTTGGGGTCCTTGGGGCGGCCCTCCTACGAGCAGTACTTC. It yields the protein CASSLGSLGRPSYEQYF.

Points on this clone: Other nucleotide sequences from this sample produce the same CDR3. J is TRBJ2-3 and V is TRBV9, with TRBD2 matching 10 bases. This CDR3 spans 16 amino acids. V was clipped by 4 bases and J by 2 bases; unmatched bases: 7. The germline V gene has CDR1 SGDLS and CDR2 YYNGEE. The CDR3 protein is CASSPLGLADTDTQYF. CDR3 coding DNA: TGTGCCAGCAGCCCCCTTGGACTAGCGGACACAGATACGCAGTATTTT.

Here the CDR3 reads CASSPLQTGLNTEAFF. DNA for the CDR3: TGTGCCAGCAGCCCGTTGCAGACAGGATTGAACACTGAAGCTTTCTTT. The chain has TRBV7-9 and TRBJ1-1, with D possibly matching TRBD1 (6 bases). The CDR3 has 16 amino acids. The V end was cut by 5 bases, the J end by 0 bases, with 16 bases between. The germline gives CDR1 SEHNR, CDR2 FQNEAQ (reference sequence).

Of note for this clone: The junction does not match germline at one end; this may be a read error. The chain joins TRBV5-1 to TRBJ2-7, with 9 bases that match TRBD1. This CDR3 has 15 amino acids. The germline CDR1 and CDR2 sequences are SGHRS and YFSETQ. The CDR3 is CASSFLGQGSYEQYF. The DNA of the CDR3 is TGTGCCAGCAGCTTCCTGGGACAGGGCTCCTACGAGCAGTACTTC. The whole variable domain, remainder taken from reference TRBV5-1 and TRBJ2-7, is KAGVTQTPRYLIKTRGQQVTLSCSPISGHRSVSWYQQTPGQGLQFLFEYFSETQRNKGNFPGRFSGRQFSNSRSEMNVSTLELGDSALYLCASSFLGQGSYEQYFGPGTRLTVT.

The chain links TRBV19 to TRBJ1-5; 7 nucleotides line up with TRBD1. The CDR3 contains 16 residues. Germline CDR1 is LNHDA and CDR2 is SQIVND (reference sequence). V lost 3 bases to trimming and J lost 4 bases; unmatched junction nucleotides: 9. The CDR3 DNA reads TGTGCCAGTAGTATTCCGGGACAGCCTATTAATCAGCCCCAGCATTTT. It specifies CASSIPGQPINQPQHF.

The chain carries TRBV6-6 and TRBJ1-2; weak D call: TRBD1 (5 bases). The V and J ends lost 6 bases and 2 bases respectively, with 13 bases between them. The CDR3 length is 14 residues. CDR1 is MNHNY, CDR2 SVGAGI, per germline (reference sequence). CDR3 protein: CASSPGGTNYGYTF. In nucleotides, the CDR3 is TGTGCCAGCAGCCCGGGGGGGACGAACTATGGCTACACCTTC.

The table lists this clone with a count of one. CDR3 region: CASTTPGNEQFF. DNA for the CDR3: TGTGCCAGCACCACTCCCGGGAATGAGCAGTTCTTC. The chain has TRBV28 and TRBJ2-1; D is uncertain. Germline V lookup: CDR1 MDHEN, CDR2 SYDVKM. The CDR3 is 12 residues long. V shed 7 bases and J shed 7 bases, with 11 bases lying between them.

The count of this clone is one. The rearrangement joins TRBV5-1 to TRBJ2-3; 7 bases are shared with TRBD2. Germline lookup yields CDR1 SGHRS and CDR2 YFSETQ. The V and J ends lost 4 bases and 3 bases, in that order; junction bases with no gene match: 8. The CDR3 consists of 15 residues. The CDR3 coding sequence is TGCGCCAGCAGCCCCGAGGGAGGGCCGACAGATACGCAGTATTTT. Protein sequence: CASSPEGGPTDTQYF.

The rearrangement uses TRBV6-6 and TRBJ1-5, with TRBD1 matching over 8 bases. J was trimmed by 5 bases and V by 7 bases; bases with no gene match: 4. Germline V gene data show CDR1 as MNHNY and CDR2 as SVGAGI (reference sequence). This CDR3 has 13 amino acids. The CDR3: CASTQGAHQPQHF. CDR3 DNA: TGTGCCAGCACCCAGGGGGCGCATCAGCCCCAGCATTTT.

The chain uses TRBV5-1 and TRBJ1-2, with unresolved D. CDR1 SGHRS and CDR2 YFSETQ come from the germline V gene. V was trimmed by 0 bases and J by 4 bases, leaving 16 bases between them. There are 16 residues in the CDR3. For the CDR3, the DNA is TGCGCCAGCAGCTTGGCCGTTAGGGAAAACTTCTATGGCTACACCTTC. Amino acids: CASSLAVRENFYGYTF.

This clone was recorded once. The rearrangement links TRBV5-1 to TRBJ2-3; D might be TRBD2 (6 bases). Trimming removed 3 bases from V and 4 bases from J, with 15 bases in between. The germline V gene has CDR1 SGHRS and CDR2 YFSETQ. The CDR3 is 15 residues long. CDR3 in amino acids: CASSSHSGLSDTQYF. In nucleotides, the CDR3 is TGCGCCAGCAGCTCTCATAGCGGACTATCAGATACGCAGTATTTT.

This chain uses TRBV19 with TRBJ2-3; D not resolved. The CDR3 covers 13 residues. Trimming cost V 7 bases and J 1 base, with 9 bases left between them. Germline CDR1 reads LNHDA; CDR2 reads SQIVND (reference sequence). The CDR3 sequence is CASKVGGTDTQYF. The DNA of the CDR3 is TGTGCCAGTAAGGTGGGTGGCACAGATACGCAGTATTTT.

This clone was observed a single time. The CDR3 region is CATSRAGSGPIYEQYF. In DNA form, the CDR3 reads TGTGCCACCAGCAGAGCCGGTAGCGGACCGATCTACGAGCAGTACTTC. The chain joins TRBV15 to TRBJ2-7; maybe TRBD2 (6 bases). The germline V gene has CDR1 LNHNV and CDR2 YYDKDF (reference sequence). The CDR3 covers 16 residues. V dropped 1 base and J dropped 3 bases, with 16 bases sitting between them.